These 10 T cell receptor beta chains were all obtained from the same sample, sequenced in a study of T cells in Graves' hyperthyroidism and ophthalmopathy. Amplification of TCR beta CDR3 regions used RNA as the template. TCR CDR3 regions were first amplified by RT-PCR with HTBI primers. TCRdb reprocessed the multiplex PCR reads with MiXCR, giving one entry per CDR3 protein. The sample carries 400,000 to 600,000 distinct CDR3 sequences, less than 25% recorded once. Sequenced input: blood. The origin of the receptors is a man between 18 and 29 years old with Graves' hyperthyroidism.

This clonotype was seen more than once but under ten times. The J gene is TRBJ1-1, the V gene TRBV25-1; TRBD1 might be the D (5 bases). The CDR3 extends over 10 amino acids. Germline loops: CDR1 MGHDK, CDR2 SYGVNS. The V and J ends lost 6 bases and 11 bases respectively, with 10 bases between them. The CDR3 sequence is CASRGLEAFF. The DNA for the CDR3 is TGTGCCAGCAGGGGGCTGGAGGCTTTCTTT.

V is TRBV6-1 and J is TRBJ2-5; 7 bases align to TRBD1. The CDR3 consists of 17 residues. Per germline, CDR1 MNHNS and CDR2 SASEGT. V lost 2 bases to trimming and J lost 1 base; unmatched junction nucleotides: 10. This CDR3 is CASSERPGQLFQETQYF. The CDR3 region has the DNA TGTGCCAGCAGTGAACGGCCGGGACAGCTTTTCCAAGAGACCCAGTACTTC.

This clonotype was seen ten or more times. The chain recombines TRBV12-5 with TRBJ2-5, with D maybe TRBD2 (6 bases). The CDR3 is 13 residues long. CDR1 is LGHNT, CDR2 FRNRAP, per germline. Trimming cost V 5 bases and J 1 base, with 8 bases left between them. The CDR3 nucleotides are TGTGCTAGTGGTCGGGACTTCCAAGAGACCCAGTACTTC. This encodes CASGRDFQETQYF.

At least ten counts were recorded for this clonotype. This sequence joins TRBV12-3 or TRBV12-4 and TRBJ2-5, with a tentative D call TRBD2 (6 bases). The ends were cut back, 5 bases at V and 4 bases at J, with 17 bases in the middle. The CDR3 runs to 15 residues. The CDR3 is CASSPSWDFSETQYF. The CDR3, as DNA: TGTGCCAGCAGTCCATCTTGGGACTTCTCAGAGACCCAGTACTTC.

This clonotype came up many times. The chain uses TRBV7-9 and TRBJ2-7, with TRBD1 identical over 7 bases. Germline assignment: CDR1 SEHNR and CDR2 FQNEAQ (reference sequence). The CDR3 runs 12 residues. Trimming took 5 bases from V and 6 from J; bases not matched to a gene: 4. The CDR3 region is CASSGRQGEQYF. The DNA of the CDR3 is TGTGCCAGCAGCGGACGACAGGGCGAGCAGTACTTC.

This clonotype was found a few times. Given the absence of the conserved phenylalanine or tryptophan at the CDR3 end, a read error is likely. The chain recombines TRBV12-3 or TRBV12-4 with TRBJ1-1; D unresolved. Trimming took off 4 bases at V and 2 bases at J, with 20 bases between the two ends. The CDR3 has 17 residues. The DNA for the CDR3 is TGTGCCAGCAGTTCCGGCTTTATACAGAAGAATAACACTGAAGCTTTCCTT. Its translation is CASSSGFIQKNNTEAFL.

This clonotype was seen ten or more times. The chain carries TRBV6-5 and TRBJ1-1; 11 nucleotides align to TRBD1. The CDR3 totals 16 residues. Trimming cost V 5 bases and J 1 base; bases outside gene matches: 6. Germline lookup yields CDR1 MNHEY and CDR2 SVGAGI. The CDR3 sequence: CASSRRTGGTNTEAFF. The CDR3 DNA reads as TGTGCCAGCAGTCGACGGACAGGGGGCACGAACACTGAAGCTTTCTTT.

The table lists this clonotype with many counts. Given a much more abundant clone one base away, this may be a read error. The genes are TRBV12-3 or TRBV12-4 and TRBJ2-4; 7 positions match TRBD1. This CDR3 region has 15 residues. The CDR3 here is CASTLVGQGENIKYF. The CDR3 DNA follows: TGTGCCAGCACCCTTGTGGGGCAGGGGGAAAACATTAAGTACTTC.

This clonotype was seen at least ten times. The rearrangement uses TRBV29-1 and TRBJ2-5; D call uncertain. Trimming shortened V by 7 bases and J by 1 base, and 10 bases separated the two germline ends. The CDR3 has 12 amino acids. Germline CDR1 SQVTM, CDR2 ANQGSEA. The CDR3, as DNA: TGCAGCGCCGAGCTAGTCCAAGAGACCCAGTACTTC. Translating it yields CSAELVQETQYF.

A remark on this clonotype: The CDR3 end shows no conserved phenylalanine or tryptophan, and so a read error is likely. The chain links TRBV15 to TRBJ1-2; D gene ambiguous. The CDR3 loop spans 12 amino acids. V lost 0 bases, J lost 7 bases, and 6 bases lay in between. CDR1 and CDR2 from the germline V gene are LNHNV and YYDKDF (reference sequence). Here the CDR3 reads CATSRDSSGYTV. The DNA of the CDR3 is TGTGCCACCAGCAGAGATTCAAGTGGCTACACCGTC.